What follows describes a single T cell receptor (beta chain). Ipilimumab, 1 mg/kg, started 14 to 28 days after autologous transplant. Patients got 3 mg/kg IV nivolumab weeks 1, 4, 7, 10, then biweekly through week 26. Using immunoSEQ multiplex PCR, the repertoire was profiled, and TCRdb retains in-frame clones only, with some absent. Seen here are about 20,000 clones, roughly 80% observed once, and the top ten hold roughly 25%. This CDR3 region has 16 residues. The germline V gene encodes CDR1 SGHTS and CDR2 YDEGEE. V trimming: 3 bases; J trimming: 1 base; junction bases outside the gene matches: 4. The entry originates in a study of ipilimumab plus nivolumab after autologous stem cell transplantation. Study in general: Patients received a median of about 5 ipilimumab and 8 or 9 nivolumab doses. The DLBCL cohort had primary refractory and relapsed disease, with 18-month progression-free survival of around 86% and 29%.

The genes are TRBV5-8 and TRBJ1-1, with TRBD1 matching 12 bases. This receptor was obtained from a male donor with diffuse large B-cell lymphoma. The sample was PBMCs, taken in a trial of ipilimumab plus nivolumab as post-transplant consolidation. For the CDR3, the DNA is TGTGCCAGCAGCTCGGGACAGGGGGCGCGGAACACTGAAGCTTTCTTT. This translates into CASSSGQGARNTEAFF.